This passage covers 10 T cell receptor beta chains from one sample sequenced in a study of T cells after yellow fever vaccination. TCRdb ran MiXCR on the 5' RACE reads and lists one entry per CDR3 protein. Counted here are 450,000 to 550,000 distinct CDR3 sequences, around 21% occurring once; the ten biggest clones make up more than 13%. The material sequenced was PBMCs, taken 15 days after the yellow fever booster vaccination. Source of these receptors: a man in his thirties or forties who received the YFV17D yellow fever vaccine.

This clonotype was seen a few times. The chain links TRBV7-3 to TRBJ2-1, with TRBD1 identical over 8 bases. Germline values: CDR1 SGHTA, CDR2 FQGTGA. The CDR3 covers 14 residues. The trim removed 5 bases at V and 4 bases at J, leaving 4 bases unmatched. CDR3 region: CASSPQGGYNEQFF. Written as DNA, the CDR3 is TGTGCCAGCAGCCCACAGGGGGGTTACAATGAGCAGTTCTTC.

The chain couples TRBV7-2 to TRBJ2-1; no clear D gene. The germline CDR1 and CDR2 sequences are SGHTA and FQGNSA. The CDR3 loop spans 12 amino acids. Trimming cost V 3 bases and J 9 bases, with 9 bases left between them. The DNA for the CDR3 is TGTGCCAGCAGCTTCCCGCACAGTGAGCAGTTCTTC. Its protein is CASSFPHSEQFF.

The sample holds a few counts of this clonotype. The chain joins TRBV19 to TRBJ2-1; the D is unclear. The CDR3 is made up of 14 amino acids. The germline V gene encodes CDR1 LNHDA and CDR2 SQIVND (reference sequence). The V and J ends lost 4 bases and 0 bases respectively, with 7 bases between them. CDR3 protein: CASSKTISYNEQFF. CDR3 coding DNA: TGTGCCAGTAGTAAAACTATCTCCTACAATGAGCAGTTCTTC.

This clonotype turned up a few times. V gene TRBV20-1 combines with J gene TRBJ2-4; tentative D call: TRBD2 (5 bases). This CDR3 region has 13 residues. CDR1 DFQATT and CDR2 SNEGSKA come from the germline V gene (reference sequence). V lost 5 bases and J 2 bases, leaving 10 bases between the germline ends. CDR3 coding DNA: TGCAGTGCTCACACTAGGACCAAAAACATTCAGTACTTC. This sequence encodes CSAHTRTKNIQYF.

This clonotype came up a few times. This CDR3 is CASSQGPGQREQFF. CDR3 sequence (DNA): TGTGCCAGCAGCCAAGGTCCCGGGCAGCGGGAGCAGTTCTTC. The chain combines TRBV3-1 with TRBJ2-1, with D tentatively TRBD2 (5 bases). The CDR3 is made up of 14 amino acids. Germline V gene sequence: CDR1 LGHDT, CDR2 YNNKEL (reference sequence). Trimming pared 1 base from V and 10 bases from J, leaving 14 bases between.

This clonotype was seen ten or more times. The chain combines TRBV7-2 with TRBJ1-1, with D perhaps matching TRBD1 (5 bases). The CDR3 loop spans 14 amino acids. Germline V gives CDR1 SGHTA, CDR2 FQGNSA. V was clipped by 5 bases and J by 4 bases, with 14 bases between them. CDR3 protein: CASSPQWGGTEAFF. Written as DNA, the CDR3 is TGTGCCAGCAGCCCCCAGTGGGGGGGCACTGAAGCTTTCTTT. The whole variable domain, remainder taken from reference TRBV7-2 and TRBJ1-1, is GAGVSQSPSNKVTEKGKDVELRCDPISGHTALYWYRQSLGQGLEFLIYFQGNSAPDKSGLPSDRFSAERTGGSVSTLTIQRTQQEDSAVYLCASSPQWGGTEAFFGQGTRLTVV.

This clonotype was counted at least ten times. The chain joins TRBV19 to TRBJ1-1, with D perhaps TRBD1 (5 bases). This CDR3 has 11 amino acids. The ends were cut back, 10 bases at V and 10 bases at J, with 16 bases in the middle. Germline CDR1 reads LNHDA; CDR2 reads SQIVND (reference sequence). CDR3 bases: TGTGCCACGGGATCAGGGACTACAGCTTTCTTT. Amino acids: CATGSGTTAFF.

The CDR3 sequence is CASSQPGKMIGYTF. The DNA for the CDR3 is TGCGCCAGCAGCCAACCGGGGAAAATGATAGGCTACACCTTC. The rearrangement uses TRBV5-1 and TRBJ1-2; no reliable D call. Germline V gene lookup returns CDR1 SGHRS and CDR2 YFSETQ. Trimming took 4 bases from V and 8 from J, leaving 18 bases between them. The CDR3 is made up of 14 amino acids. Supplemented by reference TRBV5-1 and TRBJ1-2, the full variable domain reads KAGVTQTPRYLIKTRGQQVTLSCSPISGHRSVSWYQQTPGQGLQFLFEYFSETQRNKGNFPGRFSGRQFSNSRSEMNVSTLELGDSALYLCASSQPGKMIGYTFGSGTRLTVV.

In its sample, this clonotype was seen a few times. The V gene is TRBV5-1, the J gene TRBJ2-1; 15 nucleotides align to TRBD2. The CDR3 has 18 amino acids. With 0 bases clipped from V and 5 bases from J, the junction kept 6 bases outside the gene matches. Germline V lookup: CDR1 SGHRS, CDR2 YFSETQ. In DNA form, the CDR3 reads TGCGCCAGCAGCTTGGGTGGACTAGCGGGAGGGCGCCACAATGAGCAGTTCTTC. Translating it yields CASSLGGLAGGRHNEQFF.

This clonotype came up a few times. This sequence joins TRBV5-1 and TRBJ1-4; D not resolved. CDR1 and CDR2 from the germline V gene are SGHRS and YFSETQ. This CDR3 spans 14 amino acids. V lost 5 bases to trimming and J lost 0 bases, with 8 bases between them. The DNA for the CDR3 is TGCGCCAGCAGAGAATCGGCAACTAATGAAAAACTGTTTTTT. This sequence encodes CASRESATNEKLFF. The entire variable domain, with the rest obtained from reference TRBV5-1 and TRBJ1-4, is as follows: KAGVTQTPRYLIKTRGQQVTLSCSPISGHRSVSWYQQTPGQGLQFLFEYFSETQRNKGNFPGRFSGRQFSNSRSEMNVSTLELGDSALYLCASRESATNEKLFFGSGTQLSVL.